These 8 T cell receptor beta chains were all obtained from the same sample, sequenced in a study of blood T cells in healthy people across ages. PCR was performed a second time for about 7 to 11 cycles using a sample-barcoded 5' primer and a J-beta primer mix. TCRdb fed the 5' RACE reads into MiXCR, producing one record per CDR3 protein. Found here are roughly 500,000 distinct CDR3 sequences, 25% to 30% of them singletons; the top ten hold less than 20%. The specimen sequenced was blood. These receptors were obtained from a woman in her 70s in good health.

The V call is TRBV5-1, the J call TRBJ2-4, with no clear D. This CDR3 is 14 amino acids long. CDR1 SGHRS and CDR2 YFSETQ come from the germline V gene. The V gene lost 0 bases and the J gene lost 4 bases, with 8 bases spanning the gap. CDR3 nucleotide sequence: TGCGCCAGCAGCTTGGAAGTTGGGAAAAACATTCAGTACTTC. Amino acids: CASSLEVGKNIQYF.

The table lists this clonotype with a few counts. The V call is TRBV29-1, the J call TRBJ2-5; 9 bases match TRBD1. The length of the CDR3 is 12 residues. Losses at the gene ends were 8 bases for V and 4 bases for J; bases not matched to a gene: 5. CDR1 and CDR2 from the germline V gene are SQVTM and ANQGSEA. The CDR3 nucleotides are TGCAGCACACTGACAGGGGGAGAGACCCAGTACTTC. Translated, it gives CSTLTGGETQYF.

This clonotype was counted between two and nine times. The V and J genes are TRBV20-1 and TRBJ2-5; TRBD1 matches 7 bases. J gave up 0 bases and V 5 bases, and 12 bases lay outside the gene matches. The CDR3 runs 16 residues. In germline, CDR1 is DFQATT, CDR2 SNEGSKA (reference sequence). The CDR3 DNA sequence: TGCAGTGCTTCCCGTAGTTTCGGGACAGACCAAGAGACCCAGTACTTC. Protein product: CSASRSFGTDQETQYF.

The J gene is TRBJ1-4, the V gene TRBV12-3 or TRBV12-4; 9 bases line up with TRBD1. J lost 7 bases, V lost 2 bases, and 2 bases had no gene match. The CDR3 is 14 amino acids. The CDR3 DNA reads TGTGCCAGCAGTTTACAGGACAGGGGTGAAAAACTGTTTTTT. Its translation is CASSLQDRGEKLFF.

This clonotype was observed at least ten times. The rearrangement links TRBV2 to TRBJ2-4; D is undetermined. The V gene's germline CDR1 is SNHLY and CDR2 FYNNEI. V was cut by 10 bases and J by 7 bases, with 17 bases left in between. This CDR3 has 13 amino acids. CDR3 protein: CATTPNTGNIQYF. DNA for the CDR3: TGTGCCACCACCCCGAACACCGGGAACATTCAGTACTTC.

This clonotype has only a few counts. The rearrangement joins TRBV7-2 to TRBJ2-6; 8 nucleotides agree with TRBD1. The V and J ends lost 3 bases and 4 bases, in that order; junction bases with no gene match: 5. The germline V gene encodes CDR1 SGHTA and CDR2 FQGNSA. This CDR3 region has 16 residues. The CDR3 reads CASSFGRGRGANVLTF. The CDR3 coding sequence is TGTGCCAGCAGCTTTGGCAGGGGGCGCGGGGCCAACGTCCTGACTTTC.

This clonotype was seen ten or more times. V and J are TRBV29-1 and TRBJ2-6, with D unresolved. Looked up from germline, CDR1 is SQVTM and CDR2 is ANQGSEA. V lost 5 bases, J lost 0 bases, and 8 bases lay in between. There are 14 residues in the CDR3. The CDR3 DNA sequence: TGCAGCGTTAGTCAGAGCTCTGGGGCCAACGTCCTGACTTTC. Amino acid sequence: CSVSQSSGANVLTF.

J is TRBJ2-1 and V is TRBV7-2; D may correspond to TRBD1 or TRBD2 (6 bases each). V lost 6 bases and J lost 0, with 12 bases in between. The length of the CDR3 is 15 residues. Germline CDR1 reads SGHTA; CDR2 reads FQGNSA. The CDR3 nucleotides are TGTGCCAGCAGAAAGGGGGGCGGCTCCTACAATGAGCAGTTCTTC. Translation: CASRKGGGSYNEQFF.